Presented here are 28 T cell receptor beta chains from one specimen sequenced in a study of beta chain features in type 1 diabetes. TCRB transcripts that were expressed got sequenced, as all of the isolated RNA had been reverse transcribed. TCRdb's table, derived via immunoSEQ multiplex PCR, lists solely in-frame clones and lacks some. This sample yields under 55,000 clones, of which roughly 39% are seen a single time; more than 1.4% belongs to the top ten. No cognate antigen is known for these TCRs. Points from the study as a whole: Type 1 diabetes patients had moderately but significantly shorter TCRB CDR3s in all four CD4+ subsets.

Material for sequencing was Tregs from blood. These receptor sequences come from a man aged 30 to 45 with type 1 diabetes.

The chain has TRBV15 and TRBJ1-2; TRBD1 aligns across 12 bases. Germline assignment: CDR1 LNHNV and CDR2 YYDKDF (reference sequence). The CDR3 contains 15 residues. V lost 5 bases to trimming and J lost 7 bases; unmatched junction nucleotides: 8. The chain's CDR3 is CATSLFGTGGGGYTF. As DNA, the CDR3 is TGTGCCACCAGCCTTTTCGGGACAGGGGGCGGTGGCTACACCTTC.

The genes are TRBV28 and TRBJ2-1, with D uncertain. This CDR3 has 14 amino acids. Germline loops: CDR1 MDHEN, CDR2 SYDVKM. The ends were cut back, 8 bases at V and 2 bases at J, with 13 bases in the middle. The DNA for the CDR3 is TGTGCCAGCTCTTACGAGCTAACCTACAATGAGCAGTTCTTC. Amino acids: CASSYELTYNEQFF.

The rearrangement uses TRBV5-4 and TRBJ2-1; D might be TRBD2 (6 bases). Between the trimmed V and J ends, which lost 0 bases and 3 bases, there was a span of 16 bases. The CDR3 has 17 residues. Germline CDR1 SGHNT, CDR2 YYREEE (reference sequence). DNA for the CDR3: TGTGCCAGCAGCTTGGCAGGAAGGGACTCAAGCTACAATGAGCAGTTCTTC. It yields the protein CASSLAGRDSSYNEQFF.

This clone occurred a few times. This chain uses TRBV7-9 with TRBJ2-1; D may be TRBD1 (5 bases). The CDR3 contains 16 residues. Trimming took 5 bases from V and 0 from J, leaving 14 bases between them. Per the germline V gene, CDR1 is SEHNR and CDR2 is FQNEAQ (reference sequence). CDR3 region: CASSNQGLLSYNEQFF. The CDR3 region has the DNA TGTGCCAGCAGCAATCAGGGTCTTCTCTCCTACAATGAGCAGTTCTTC.

The genes are TRBV5-1 and TRBJ2-2; TRBD1 agrees at 8 bases. Losses at the gene ends were 5 bases for V and 5 bases for J; bases not matched to a gene: 8. Germline values: CDR1 SGHRS, CDR2 YFSETQ. This CDR3 region has 15 residues. The CDR3 coding sequence is TGCGCCAGCAGAAGTGGACAGGGCGCGACCGGGGAGCTGTTTTTT. The encoded protein is CASRSGQGATGELFF. Full variable domain (outside the CDR3, taken from reference TRBV5-1 and TRBJ2-2): KAGVTQTPRYLIKTRGQQVTLSCSPISGHRSVSWYQQTPGQGLQFLFEYFSETQRNKGNFPGRFSGRQFSNSRSEMNVSTLELGDSALYLCASRSGQGATGELFFGEGSRLTVL.

The table lists this clone with a few counts. The rearrangement joins TRBV27 to TRBJ2-2, with 7 bases identical to TRBD1. The trim removed 6 bases at V and 0 bases at J, leaving 10 bases unmatched. Looked up from germline, CDR1 is MNHEY and CDR2 is SMNVEV (reference sequence). The CDR3 covers 17 residues. CDR3 loop: CASRGHSGTANTGELFF. The CDR3 DNA is TGTGCCAGCAGAGGTCATTCCGGGACAGCGAACACCGGGGAGCTGTTTTTT.

V and J are TRBV14 and TRBJ1-4; a weak D match, TRBD1 (5 bases). The length of the CDR3 is 17 residues. Germline CDR1 reads SGHDN; CDR2 reads FVKESK. V was cut by 0 bases and J by 8 bases, with 19 bases left in between. CDR3 sequence: CASSQDSQGFRREKLFF. The DNA of the CDR3 is TGTGCCAGCAGCCAAGATTCTCAGGGCTTCCGCCGCGAAAAACTGTTTTTT.

This clone was counted a few times. The chain joins TRBV10-3 to TRBJ1-5; 7 positions agree with TRBD1. J gave up 3 bases and V 7 bases, and 6 bases lay outside the gene matches. The germline CDR1 and CDR2 sequences are ENHRY and SYGVKD. The CDR3 spans 14 residues. This chain's CDR3 is CAIKGASDNQPQHF. The CDR3 nucleotides read TGTGCCATCAAGGGGGCGAGCGACAATCAGCCCCAGCATTTT.

The rearrangement joins TRBV2 to TRBJ1-3; no reliable D call. Per germline, CDR1 SNHLY and CDR2 FYNNEI. V lost 1 base and J lost 0, with 7 bases in between. The CDR3 covers 15 residues. For the CDR3, the DNA is TGTGCCAGCAGTGAAGTAGTCCACTCTGGAAACACCATATATTTT. Translation gives CASSEVVHSGNTIYF.

By sample share, this clone is large. The V call is TRBV7-9, the J call TRBJ1-4; no clear D gene. V lost 5 bases to trimming and J lost 8 bases, with 9 bases between them. The CDR3 sequence is 12 residues long. CDR1 is SEHNR and CDR2 is FQNEAQ in the germline V gene (reference sequence). The CDR3 loop is CASSPPQEKLFF. Written as DNA, the CDR3 is TGTGCCAGCAGCCCCCCACAAGAAAAACTGTTTTTT.

The chain employs TRBV5-1 and TRBJ2-7, with 8 bases that match TRBD2. There are 15 residues in the CDR3. V shed 0 bases, J shed 3 bases, and the junction held 5 bases outside the gene matches. The germline V gene encodes CDR1 SGHRS and CDR2 YFSETQ. The CDR3 protein is CASSLDAGGYYEQYF. The CDR3 coding sequence is TGCGCCAGCAGCTTGGACGCGGGGGGCTACTACGAGCAGTACTTC.

The genes are TRBV4-2 and TRBJ2-1, with TRBD2 matching 13 bases. Unmatched junction bases numbered 6, after V lost 7 bases and J lost 6 bases. Germline V lookup: CDR1 LGHNA, CDR2 YNFKEQ. The CDR3 spans 15 residues. CDR3 in amino acids: CASTPGTSGTNEQFF. The CDR3 DNA sequence: TGTGCCAGCACCCCCGGGACTAGCGGGACCAATGAGCAGTTCTTC.

This clone was detected a few times. The chain recombines TRBV25-1 with TRBJ1-1; perhaps TRBD1 as D (5 bases). The CDR3 contains 13 residues. CDR1 is MGHDK, CDR2 SYGVNS, per germline. With 3 bases removed from V and 8 bases from J, the gap between germline ends came to 13 bases. The CDR3 reads CASSEMGQNEAFF. The DNA for the CDR3 is TGTGCCAGCAGTGAGATGGGGCAGAACGAAGCTTTCTTT. Looking up the rest from reference TRBV25-1 and TRBJ1-1 gives the full variable domain: EADIYQTPRYLVIGTGKKITLECSQTMGHDKMYWYQQDPGMELHLIHYSYGVNSTEKGDLSSESTVSRIRTEHFPLTLESARPSHTSQYLCASSEMGQNEAFFGQGTRLTVV.

The V gene is TRBV5-1, the J gene TRBJ1-1, with D hard to call. Per germline, CDR1 SGHRS and CDR2 YFSETQ. This CDR3 comprises 13 residues. The V gene lost 0 bases and the J gene lost 1 base, with 4 bases spanning the gap. The CDR3 here is CASSLAKNTEAFF. As DNA, the CDR3 is TGCGCCAGCAGCTTGGCAAAGAACACTGAAGCTTTCTTT.

This clone was recorded a few times. CDR3 DNA sequence: TGTGCCAGCAGTTACTTCTACGAGCAGTACTTC. Its protein is CASSYFYEQYF. The chain combines TRBV27 with TRBJ2-7; no reliable D call. The CDR3 loop spans 11 amino acids. Looked up from germline, CDR1 is MNHEY and CDR2 is SMNVEV (reference sequence). Trimming took off 4 bases at V and 3 bases at J, with 4 bases between the two ends.

This sequence joins TRBV2 and TRBJ2-1, with 7 nucleotides matching TRBD1. V dropped 6 bases and J dropped 9; count of bases not matched to a gene: 2. Germline CDR1 is SNHLY and CDR2 is FYNNEI. CDR3 length: 11 residues. DNA of the CDR3: TGTGCCAGCAGCACAGGGGCTGAGCAGTTCTTC. Protein sequence: CASSTGAEQFF.

The sample holds a few counts of this clone. This chain links TRBV6-5 with TRBJ1-5, with a weak D call TRBD1 (5 bases). Germline CDR1 MNHEY, CDR2 SVGAGI. This CDR3 spans 13 amino acids. Between the trimmed V and J ends, which lost 6 bases and 0 bases, there was a span of 6 bases. CDR3 in DNA: TGTGCCAGCAGAGGGGCTAGCAATCAGCCCCAGCATTTT. This encodes CASRGASNQPQHF.

This chain uses TRBV6-5 with TRBJ2-1, with TRBD2 identical over 10 bases. CDR3 length: 15 residues. CDR1 and CDR2 (germline): MNHEY, SVGAGI. The junction had 6 bases not matched to a gene; V was cut back by 6 bases and J by 4 bases. CDR3 in DNA: TGTGCCAGCAGAAACAGCGGGAGGGGATACAATGAGCAGTTCTTC. Protein product: CASRNSGRGYNEQFF.

This clone came up once. The junction does not match germline at one end; this may be a read error. J is TRBJ1-2 and V is TRBV18; 7 bases map to TRBD1. Germline-derived CDR1 and CDR2 are KGHSH and LQKENI. This CDR3 spans 13 amino acids. CDR3 coding DNA: TGTGCCAGCTCGAGTCGACAGGGCTATGGCTACGCCTTC. It codes for CASSSRQGYGYAF.

V is TRBV5-1 and J is TRBJ2-2, with 14 bases that match TRBD2. The V segment lost 0 bases and the J segment 0 bases; nucleotides outside the gene matches: 4. Germline assignment: CDR1 SGHRS and CDR2 YFSETQ. This CDR3 region has 19 residues. CDR3 in DNA: TGCGCCAGCAGCTTGGGTGGACTAGCGGGAGGAACGAACACCGGGGAGCTGTTTTTT. As protein: CASSLGGLAGGTNTGELFF.

The chain links TRBV6-6 to TRBJ2-7; possibly TRBD2 for D (5 bases). Germline V CDR1 and CDR2: MNHNY, SVGAGI (reference sequence). The CDR3 runs 12 residues. V shed 4 bases and J shed 8 bases, with 12 bases lying between them. The CDR3 loop reads CASSSPWEQQYF. In nucleotides, the CDR3 is TGTGCCAGCAGTTCCCCCTGGGAGCAGCAGTACTTC.

This clone is labeled as medium-sized. V gene TRBV28 combines with J gene TRBJ2-7, with TRBD1 as a possible D gene (6 bases). The CDR3 runs to 13 residues. V was shortened by 4 bases and J by 3 bases, with 10 bases between the two germline ends. Looked up from germline, CDR1 is MDHEN and CDR2 is SYDVKM. CDR3 loop: CASSSPDSYEQYF. For the CDR3, the DNA is TGTGCCAGCAGTTCCCCGGACAGCTACGAGCAGTACTTC.

This chain connects TRBV5-1 to TRBJ2-7; tentative D call: TRBD1 (6 bases). V was trimmed by 4 bases and J by 7 bases, leaving 18 bases between them. Germline values: CDR1 SGHRS, CDR2 YFSETQ. The CDR3 has 14 amino acids. CDR3 in DNA: TGCGCCAGCAGCCAAATACAGGGTACGGGGGAGCAGTACTTC. Its translation is CASSQIQGTGEQYF.

This rearrangement joins TRBV5-5 to TRBJ1-4, with 8 bases that match TRBD1. The CDR3 has 16 residues. Germline CDR1 reads SGHKS; CDR2 reads YYEKEE (reference sequence). Unmatched junction bases numbered 5, after V lost 4 bases and J lost 0 bases. Here the CDR3 reads CASSRGQGATNEKLFF. The CDR3 DNA is TGTGCCAGCAGCCGCGGACAGGGAGCAACTAATGAAAAACTGTTTTTT.

The chain employs TRBV5-1 and TRBJ2-5; D possibly corresponds to TRBD2 (7 bases). The CDR3 extends over 15 amino acids. V gave up 2 bases and J gave up 5 bases, with 16 bases separating them. The germline V gene encodes CDR1 SGHRS and CDR2 YFSETQ. CDR3 sequence reads: CASSLGGGPSETQYF. The CDR3 DNA follows: TGCGCCAGCAGCTTAGGGGGGGGACCTTCCGAGACCCAGTACTTC.

As concerns this clone: Other DNA sequences in the same sample also yield this CDR3. This chain connects TRBV6-1 to TRBJ1-6; 10 bases are shared with TRBD1. The CDR3 length is 15 residues. V gave up 5 bases and J gave up 9 bases; unmatched junction bases: 7. Per the germline V gene, CDR1 is MNHNS and CDR2 is SASEGT. As DNA, the CDR3 is TGTGCCAGCAGTAATGTTGGGACAGGGGTTTCACCCCTCCACTTT. Translated: CASSNVGTGVSPLHF.

This rearrangement joins TRBV6-5 to TRBJ2-3, with TRBD1 as a possible D gene (5 bases). Germline CDR1 and CDR2: MNHEY and SVGAGI. This CDR3 is built from 15 residues. V lost 7 bases and J lost 0, with 14 bases in between. CDR3 loop: CASTSRGDSTDTQYF. In DNA form, the CDR3 reads TGTGCCAGCACCTCTAGGGGCGACAGCACAGATACGCAGTATTTT.

This chain links TRBV6-5 with TRBJ2-6, with 7 nucleotides matching TRBD1. This CDR3 has 16 residues. Germline assignment: CDR1 MNHEY and CDR2 SVGAGI. V lost 2 bases and J lost 2; bases outside the gene matches: 3. CDR3 amino acids: CASSYNRGAGANVLTF. The DNA of the CDR3 is TGTGCCAGCAGTTACAACAGGGGAGCTGGGGCCAACGTCCTGACTTTC.